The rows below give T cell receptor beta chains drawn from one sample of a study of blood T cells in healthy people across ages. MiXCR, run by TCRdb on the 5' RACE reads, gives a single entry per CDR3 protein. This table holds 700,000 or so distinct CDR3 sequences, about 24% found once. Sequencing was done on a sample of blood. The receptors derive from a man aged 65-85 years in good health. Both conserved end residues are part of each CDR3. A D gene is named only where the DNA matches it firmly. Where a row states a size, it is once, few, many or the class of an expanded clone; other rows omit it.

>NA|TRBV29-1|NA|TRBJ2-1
CSVEGQPNEQFF
TGCAGCGTTGAGGGTCAGCCCAATGAGCAGTTCTTC
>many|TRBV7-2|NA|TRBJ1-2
CASSLERHSSYGYTF
TGTGCCAGCAGCTTAGAACGGCACAGCTCTTATGGCTACACCTTC
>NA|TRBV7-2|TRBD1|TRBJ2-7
CASSFQDRAYEQYF
TGTGCCAGCAGCTTTCAGGACAGGGCCTACGAGCAGTACTTC
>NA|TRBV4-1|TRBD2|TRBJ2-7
CASSQVWGGSSYEQYF
TGCGCCAGCAGCCAAGTGTGGGGGGGGAGCTCCTACGAGCAGTACTTC
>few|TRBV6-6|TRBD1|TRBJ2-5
CASSRSGTGQETQYF
TGTGCCAGCAGCCGATCCGGGACAGGACAAGAGACCCAGTACTTC
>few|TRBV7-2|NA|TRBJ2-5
CASTQQRETQYF
TGTGCCAGCACCCAACAACGAGAGACCCAGTACTTC
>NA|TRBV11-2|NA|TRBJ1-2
CASESGRYGYTF
TGTGCCAGCGAAAGTGGAAGGTATGGCTACACCTTC
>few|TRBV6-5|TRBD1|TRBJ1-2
CASTNWRGQVYGYTF
TGTGCCAGCACCAACTGGAGGGGGCAAGTCTATGGCTACACCTTC
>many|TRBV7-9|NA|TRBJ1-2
CASSLQGTNYGYTF
TGTGCCAGCAGCCTACAGGGAACTAACTATGGCTACACCTTC
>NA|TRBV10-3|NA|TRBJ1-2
CAISESQQSPTAGYTF
TGTGCCATCAGTGAGTCTCAACAGTCCCCCACTGCTGGCTACACCTTC
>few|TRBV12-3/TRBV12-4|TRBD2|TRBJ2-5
CASNKGASGSLEETQYF
TGTGCCAGCAACAAGGGGGCTAGCGGGAGCCTGGAAGAGACCCAGTACTTC
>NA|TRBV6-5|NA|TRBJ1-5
CASSGSQARQPQHF
TGTGCCAGCTCTGGTTCACAGGCTCGTCAGCCTCAGCATTTT
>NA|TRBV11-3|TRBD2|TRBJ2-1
CASSPGLAGPYNEQFF
TGTGCCAGCAGCCCCGGACTAGCGGGACCATACAATGAGCAGTTCTTC
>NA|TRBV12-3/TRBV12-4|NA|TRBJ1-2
CASRPAGATNYGYTF
TGTGCCAGCAGACCCGCTGGGGCTACTAACTATGGCTACACCTTC
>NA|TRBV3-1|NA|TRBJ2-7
CASSPGNYEQYF
TGTGCCAGCAGCCCAGGAAACTACGAGCAGTACTTC
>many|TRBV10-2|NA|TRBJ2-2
CASSAGESVGGELFF
TGCGCCAGCAGTGCCGGGGAGTCCGTGGGGGGGGAGCTGTTTTTT
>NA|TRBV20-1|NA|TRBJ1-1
CSASNPGGLNTEAFF
TGCAGTGCTTCAAACCCCGGGGGGCTTAACACTGAAGCTTTCTTT
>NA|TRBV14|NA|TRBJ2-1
CASSRQTYNEQFF
TGTGCCAGCAGCCGGCAGACCTACAATGAGCAGTTCTTC
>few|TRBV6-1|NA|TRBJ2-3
CASSHTTADTQYF
TGTGCCAGCAGTCACACCACGGCAGATACGCAGTATTTT
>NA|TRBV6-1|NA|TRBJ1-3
CASSEAWGLQGTGNTIYF
TGTGCCAGCAGTGAAGCGTGGGGACTTCAGGGTACTGGAAACACCATATATTTT
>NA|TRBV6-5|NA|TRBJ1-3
CASSYTLGVVGRNTIYF
TGTGCCAGCAGTTATACCCTGGGGGTTGTCGGCAGAAACACCATATATTTT
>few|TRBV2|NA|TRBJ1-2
CASGEEPGSYGYTF
TGTGCCAGCGGTGAAGAGCCCGGATCCTATGGCTACACCTTC
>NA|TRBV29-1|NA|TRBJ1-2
CSVEVGPNYGYTF
TGCAGCGTAGAGGTCGGACCCAACTATGGCTACACCTTC
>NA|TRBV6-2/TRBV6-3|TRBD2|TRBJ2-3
CASSYSYEMSGRVTDTQYF
TGTGCCAGCAGTTACTCCTACGAAATGAGCGGGAGAGTGACAGATACGCAGTATTTT
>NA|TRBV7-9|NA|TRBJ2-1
CASSRRDGNEQFF
TGTGCCAGCAGCCGTCGGGACGGCAATGAGCAGTTCTTC
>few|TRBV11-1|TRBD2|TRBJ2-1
CASSLGTSRNEQFF
TGTGCCAGCAGCTTAGGGACTAGCAGGAATGAGCAGTTCTTC
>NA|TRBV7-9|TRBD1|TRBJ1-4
CASSPGQGGSNEKLFF
TGTGCCAGCAGCCCTGGACAGGGAGGATCTAATGAAAAACTGTTTTTT
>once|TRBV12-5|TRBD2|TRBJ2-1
CASAVAGLYNEQFF
TGTGCTAGTGCCGTAGCGGGCCTCTACAATGAGCAGTTCTTC
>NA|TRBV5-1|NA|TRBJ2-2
CASSLHSSPGTGELFF
TGCGCCAGCAGCCTCCATTCCTCGCCCGGCACCGGGGAGCTGTTTTTT
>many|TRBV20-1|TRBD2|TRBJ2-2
CSARTSGNTGELFF
TGCAGTGCTAGGACTAGCGGGAACACCGGGGAGCTGTTTTTT
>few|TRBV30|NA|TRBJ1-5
CAWTRGGQPQHF
TGTGCCTGGACCAGGGGAGGCCAGCCCCAGCATTTT
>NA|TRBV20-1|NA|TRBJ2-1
CSASHMGDEQFF
TGCAGTGCTTCCCACATGGGCGATGAGCAGTTCTTC
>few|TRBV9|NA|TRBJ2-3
CASSVVPSRFDTQYF
TGTGCCAGCAGCGTAGTGCCTAGCCGGTTTGATACGCAGTATTTT
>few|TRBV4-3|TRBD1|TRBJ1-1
CASSQGYRGTEAFF
TGCGCCAGCAGCCAAGGGTACAGGGGGACTGAAGCTTTCTTT